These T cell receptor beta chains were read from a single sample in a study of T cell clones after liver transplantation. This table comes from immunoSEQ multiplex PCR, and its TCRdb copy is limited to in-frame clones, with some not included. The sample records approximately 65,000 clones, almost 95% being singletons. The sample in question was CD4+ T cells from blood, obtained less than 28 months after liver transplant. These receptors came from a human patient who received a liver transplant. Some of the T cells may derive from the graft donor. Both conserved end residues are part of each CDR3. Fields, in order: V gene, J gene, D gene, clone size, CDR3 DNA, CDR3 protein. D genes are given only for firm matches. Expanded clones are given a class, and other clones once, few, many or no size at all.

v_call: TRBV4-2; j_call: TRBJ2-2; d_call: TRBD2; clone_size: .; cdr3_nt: TGTGCCAGCAGCCAAGGCGCGGGAGGGGTCACCGGGGAGCTGTTTTTT; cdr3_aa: CASSQGAGGVTGELFF
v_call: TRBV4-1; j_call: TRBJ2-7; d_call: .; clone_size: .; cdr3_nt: TGCGCCAGCAGCCAAGATAGGGGGGCAAGGACCTACGAGCAGTACTTC; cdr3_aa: CASSQDRGARTYEQYF
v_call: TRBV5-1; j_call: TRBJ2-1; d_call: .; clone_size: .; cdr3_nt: TGCGCCAGCCGACAGGAGGAATCCTACAATGAGCAGTTCTTC; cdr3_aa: CASRQEESYNEQFF
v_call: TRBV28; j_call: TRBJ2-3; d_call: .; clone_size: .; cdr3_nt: TGTGCCAGCAGCCGTCGGGACATTCCTACAGGAGATACGCAGTATTTT; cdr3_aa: CASSRRDIPTGDTQYF
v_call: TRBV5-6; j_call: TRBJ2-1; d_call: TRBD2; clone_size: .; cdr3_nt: TGTGCCAGCAGCTTGACTAGCGGATACAATGAGCAGTTCTTC; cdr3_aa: CASSLTSGYNEQFF
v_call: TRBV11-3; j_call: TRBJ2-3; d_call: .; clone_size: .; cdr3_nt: TGTGCCAGCAGCTCACCGGGACCCCGAACAGATACGCAGTATTTT; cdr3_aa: CASSSPGPRTDTQYF
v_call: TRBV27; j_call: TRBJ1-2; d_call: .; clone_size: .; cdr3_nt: TGTGCCAGCAGTAAAATCCGATCAACCTATGGCTACACCTTC; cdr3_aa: CASSKIRSTYGYTF
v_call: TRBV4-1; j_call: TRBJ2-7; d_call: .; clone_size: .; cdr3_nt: TGCGCCAGCAGCCAAGATGACTTCCGGGAGCAGTACTTC; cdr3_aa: CASSQDDFREQYF
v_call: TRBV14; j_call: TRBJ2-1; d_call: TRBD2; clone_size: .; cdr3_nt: TGTGCCAGCAGCCAAGATCGGTATAGCGGGGTCTACAATGAGCAGTTCTTC; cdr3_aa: CASSQDRYSGVYNEQFF
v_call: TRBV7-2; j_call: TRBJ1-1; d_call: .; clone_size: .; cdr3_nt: TGTGCCAGCAGCTTAGGAGGCGGGGGGAAGGTTGAAGCTTTCTTT; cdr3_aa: CASSLGGGGKVEAFF
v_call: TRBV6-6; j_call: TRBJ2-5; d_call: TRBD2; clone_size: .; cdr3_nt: TGTGCCAGCAGTTACCTAGCGGGAGGGGGAGAGACCCAGTACTTC; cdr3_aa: CASSYLAGGGETQYF
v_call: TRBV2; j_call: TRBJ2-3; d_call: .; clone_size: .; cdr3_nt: TGTGCCAGCAGTGAAGGAGGAGCCACAGATACGCAGTATTTT; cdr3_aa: CASSEGGATDTQYF
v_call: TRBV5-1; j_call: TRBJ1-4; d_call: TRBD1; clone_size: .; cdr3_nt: TGCGCCAGCAGCTTGGTCGGGACAGGGATTAATGAAAAACTGTTTTTT; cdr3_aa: CASSLVGTGINEKLFF
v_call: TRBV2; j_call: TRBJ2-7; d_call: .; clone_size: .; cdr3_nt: TGTGCCAGCGCCTCCCTACGGGACTCAACCTACGAGCAGTACTTC; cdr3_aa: CASASLRDSTYEQYF
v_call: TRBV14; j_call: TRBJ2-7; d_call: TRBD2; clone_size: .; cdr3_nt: TGTGCCAGCAGCCCGCTACTAGCGGGAGCTTACGAGCAGTACTTC; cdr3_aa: CASSPLLAGAYEQYF
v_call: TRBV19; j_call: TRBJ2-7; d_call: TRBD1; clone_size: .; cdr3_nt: TGTGCCAGTAGTGTACAGGGGAGCTCCTACGAGCAGTACTTC; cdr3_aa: CASSVQGSSYEQYF
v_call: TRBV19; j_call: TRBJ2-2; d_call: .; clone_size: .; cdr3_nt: TGTGCCAGTAGTATCTTCGGCACCGGGGAGCTGTTTTTT; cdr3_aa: CASSIFGTGELFF
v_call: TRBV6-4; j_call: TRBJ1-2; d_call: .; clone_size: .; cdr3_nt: TGTGCCAGCAGTGACGGCTTCTATGGCTACACCTTC; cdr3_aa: CASSDGFYGYTF
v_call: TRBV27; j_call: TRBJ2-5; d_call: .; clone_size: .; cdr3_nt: TGTGCCAGCACCCCGGATGAGGGGAGGGAGACCCAGTACTTC; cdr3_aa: CASTPDEGRETQYF
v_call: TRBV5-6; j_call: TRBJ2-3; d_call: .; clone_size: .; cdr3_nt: TGTGCCAGCAGCCTACGCCTCACAGATACGCAGTATTTT; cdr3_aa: CASSLRLTDTQYF
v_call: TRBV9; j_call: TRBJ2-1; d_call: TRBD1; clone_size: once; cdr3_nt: TGTGCCAGCAGTAGTCAGGGGGTTTCTTCCTACAATGAGCAGTTCTTC; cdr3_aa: CASSSQGVSSYNEQFF
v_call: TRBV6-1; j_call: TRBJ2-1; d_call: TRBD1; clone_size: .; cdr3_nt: TGTGCCAGCAGCGACGACAGGGGGTGGAATGAGCAGTTCTTC; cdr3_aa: CASSDDRGWNEQFF
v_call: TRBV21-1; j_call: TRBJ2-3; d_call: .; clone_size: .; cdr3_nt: TGTGCCAGCAGCAAAGGTTTAGCGGGAGGCCTCTTAACGCAGTATTTT; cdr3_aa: CASSKGLAGGLLTQYF
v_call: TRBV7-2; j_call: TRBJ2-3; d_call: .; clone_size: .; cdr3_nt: TGTGCCAGCAGCCTGGGACGGGAGATCACAGATACGCAGTATTTT; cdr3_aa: CASSLGREITDTQYF
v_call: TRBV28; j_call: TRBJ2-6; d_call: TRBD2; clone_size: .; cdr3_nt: TGTGCCAGCAGTTTCCCGGGGGGATCTGGGGCCAACGTCCTGACTTTC; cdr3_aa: CASSFPGGSGANVLTF
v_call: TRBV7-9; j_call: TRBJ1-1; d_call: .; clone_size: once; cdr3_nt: TGTGCCAGCAGCTCGCACGGGCGTGGCGAAGCTTTCTTT; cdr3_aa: CASSSHGRGEAFF
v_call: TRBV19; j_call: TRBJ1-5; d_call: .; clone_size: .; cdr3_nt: TGTGCCAGTAGCAACGGACTATTAGAGGGTCAGCCCCAGCATTTT; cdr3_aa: CASSNGLLEGQPQHF
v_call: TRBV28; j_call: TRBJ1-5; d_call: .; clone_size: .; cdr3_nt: TGTGCCAGCATCATTGGGGGGGGCCGGGTACCCAATCAGCCCCAGCATTTT; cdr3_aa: CASIIGGGRVPNQPQHF
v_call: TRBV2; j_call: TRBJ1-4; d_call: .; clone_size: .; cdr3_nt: TGTGCCAGCAGACCCGGGACCATAGGGGAAAAACTGTTTTTT; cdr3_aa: CASRPGTIGEKLFF
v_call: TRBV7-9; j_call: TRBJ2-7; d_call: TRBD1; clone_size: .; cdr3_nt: TGTGCCAGCAGCCTACGGGACAGGGAGGGGACCTACGAGCAGTACTTC; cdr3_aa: CASSLRDREGTYEQYF
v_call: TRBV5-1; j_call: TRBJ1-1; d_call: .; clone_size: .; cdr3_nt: TGCGCCAGCAGCTTGGTAGGCCAGTTTAACACTGAAGCTTTCTTT; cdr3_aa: CASSLVGQFNTEAFF
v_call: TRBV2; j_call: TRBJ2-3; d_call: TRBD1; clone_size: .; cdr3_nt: TGTGCCAGCAGTGAAGACAGGGGGCATGGAGATACGCAGTATTTT; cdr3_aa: CASSEDRGHGDTQYF
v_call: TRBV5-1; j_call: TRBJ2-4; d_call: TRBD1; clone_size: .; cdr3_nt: TGCGCCAGCAGCTTGGGACAGGGGGGAGGAAACATTCAGTACTTC; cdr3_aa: CASSLGQGGGNIQYF
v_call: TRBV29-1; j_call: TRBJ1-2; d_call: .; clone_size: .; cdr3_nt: TGCAGCGTAGCGGGACGCCTAACTAACTATGGCCACACCTTC; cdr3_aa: CSVAGRLTNYGHTF
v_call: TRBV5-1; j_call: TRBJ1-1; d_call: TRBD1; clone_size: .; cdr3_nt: TGCGCCAGCAGCTGGGGACAGGGGGCTGAAGCTTTCTTT; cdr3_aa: CASSWGQGAEAFF
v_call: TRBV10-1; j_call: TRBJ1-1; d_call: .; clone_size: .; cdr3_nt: TGCGCCAGCAGTGAACCAGGGGTCCCTGAAGCTTTCTTT; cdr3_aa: CASSEPGVPEAFF
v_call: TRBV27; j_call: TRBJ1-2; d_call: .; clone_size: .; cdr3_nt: TGTGCCAGCAGTCCCACCGGACAGTATGGCTACACCTTC; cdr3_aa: CASSPTGQYGYTF
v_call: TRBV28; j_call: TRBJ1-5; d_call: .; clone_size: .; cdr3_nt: TGTGCCAGCAGTTCTCCAGGGAGTCAGCCCCAGCATTTT; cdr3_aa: CASSSPGSQPQHF
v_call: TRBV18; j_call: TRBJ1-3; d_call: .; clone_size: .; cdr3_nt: TGTGCCAGCTCACCTCTGTCCGAAGTAAACACCATATATTTT; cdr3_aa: CASSPLSEVNTIYF
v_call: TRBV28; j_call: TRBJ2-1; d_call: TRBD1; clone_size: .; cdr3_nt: TGTGCCAGCAGTTTTAGAGACAGGGGCGGTGAGCAGTTCTTC; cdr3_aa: CASSFRDRGGEQFF
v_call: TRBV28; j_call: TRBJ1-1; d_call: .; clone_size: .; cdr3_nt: TGTGCCAGCAGTTTATTCCAGCTAATGAACACTGAAGCTTTCTTT; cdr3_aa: CASSLFQLMNTEAFF
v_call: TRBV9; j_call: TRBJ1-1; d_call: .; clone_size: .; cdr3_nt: TGTGCCAGCAGCGTAGACGGTCAGAACACTGAAGCTTTCTTT; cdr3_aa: CASSVDGQNTEAFF
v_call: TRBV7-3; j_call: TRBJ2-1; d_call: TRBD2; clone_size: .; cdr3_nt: TGTGCCAGCAGCGTGTTACTAGCGTCGGGTCTCAATGAGCAGTTCTTC; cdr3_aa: CASSVLLASGLNEQFF
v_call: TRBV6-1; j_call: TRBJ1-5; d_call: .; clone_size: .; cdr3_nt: TGTGCCAGCAGTGAATCCGGGGCCGCGTATCAGCCCCAGCATTTT; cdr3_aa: CASSESGAAYQPQHF
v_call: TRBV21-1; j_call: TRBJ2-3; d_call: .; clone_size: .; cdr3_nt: TGTGCCAGCACCGTAGGGGTGAGGACAGGTACAGATACGCAGTATTTT; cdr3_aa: CASTVGVRTGTDTQYF
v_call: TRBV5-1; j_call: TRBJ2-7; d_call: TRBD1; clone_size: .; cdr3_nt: TGCGCCAGCAGCTTAGGGACAGGGGGCAGCGAGCAGTACTTC; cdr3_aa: CASSLGTGGSEQYF
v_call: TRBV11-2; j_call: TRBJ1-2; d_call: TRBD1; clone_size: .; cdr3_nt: TGTGCCAGCAGCTTAGCCGCATCGGGGACAGGGGGCTTTAGCTACACCTTC; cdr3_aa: CASSLAASGTGGFSYTF